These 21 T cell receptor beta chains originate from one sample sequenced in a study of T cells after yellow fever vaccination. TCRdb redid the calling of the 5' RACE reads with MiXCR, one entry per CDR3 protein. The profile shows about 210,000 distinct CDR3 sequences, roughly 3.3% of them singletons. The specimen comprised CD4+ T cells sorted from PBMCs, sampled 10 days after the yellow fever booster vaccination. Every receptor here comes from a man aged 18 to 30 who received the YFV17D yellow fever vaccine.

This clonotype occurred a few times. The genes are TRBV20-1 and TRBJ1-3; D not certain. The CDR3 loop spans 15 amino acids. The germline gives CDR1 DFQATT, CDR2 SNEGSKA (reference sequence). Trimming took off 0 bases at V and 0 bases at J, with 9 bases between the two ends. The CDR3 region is CSARDMDPSGNTIYF. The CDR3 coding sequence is TGCAGTGCTAGAGATATGGACCCCTCTGGAAACACCATATATTTT.

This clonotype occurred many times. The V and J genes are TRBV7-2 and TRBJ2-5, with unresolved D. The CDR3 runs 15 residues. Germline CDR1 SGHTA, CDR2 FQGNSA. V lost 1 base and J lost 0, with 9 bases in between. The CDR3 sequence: CASSLVPGDQETQYF. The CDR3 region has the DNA TGTGCCAGCAGCTTAGTACCAGGTGACCAAGAGACCCAGTACTTC.

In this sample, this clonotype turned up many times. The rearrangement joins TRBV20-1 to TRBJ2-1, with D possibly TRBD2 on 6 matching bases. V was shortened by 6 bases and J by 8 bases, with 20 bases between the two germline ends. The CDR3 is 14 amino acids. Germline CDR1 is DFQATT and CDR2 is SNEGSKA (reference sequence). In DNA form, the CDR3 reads TGCAGTGCCTCCTGGAGACTAGGGGCGGATGAGCAGTTCTTC. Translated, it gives CSASWRLGADEQFF.

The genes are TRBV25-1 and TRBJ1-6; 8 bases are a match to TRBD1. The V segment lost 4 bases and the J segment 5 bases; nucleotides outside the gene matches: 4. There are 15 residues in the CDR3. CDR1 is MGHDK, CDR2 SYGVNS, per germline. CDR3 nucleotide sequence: TGTGCCAGCAGTGGGACAGGGATCAATAATTCACCCCTCCACTTT. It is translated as CASSGTGINNSPLHF.

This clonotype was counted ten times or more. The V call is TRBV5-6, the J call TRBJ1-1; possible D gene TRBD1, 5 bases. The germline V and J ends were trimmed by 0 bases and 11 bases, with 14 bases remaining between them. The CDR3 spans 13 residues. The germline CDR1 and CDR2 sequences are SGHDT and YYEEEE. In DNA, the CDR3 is TGTGCCAGCAGCTTGGGGACAACATGGGGTGCTTTCTTT. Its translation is CASSLGTTWGAFF.

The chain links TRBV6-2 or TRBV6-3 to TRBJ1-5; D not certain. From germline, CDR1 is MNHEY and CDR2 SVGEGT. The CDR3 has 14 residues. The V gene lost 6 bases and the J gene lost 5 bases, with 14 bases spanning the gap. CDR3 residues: CASRDRPFYQPQHF. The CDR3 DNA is TGTGCCAGCAGGGATCGTCCTTTTTATCAGCCCCAGCATTTT.

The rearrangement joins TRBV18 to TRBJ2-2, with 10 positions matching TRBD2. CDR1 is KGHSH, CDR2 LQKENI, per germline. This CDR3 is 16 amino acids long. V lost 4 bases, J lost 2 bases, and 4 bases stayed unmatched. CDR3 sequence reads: CASSRSSGGNTGELFF. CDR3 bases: TGTGCCAGCTCACGCTCTAGCGGGGGAAACACCGGGGAGCTGTTTTTT.

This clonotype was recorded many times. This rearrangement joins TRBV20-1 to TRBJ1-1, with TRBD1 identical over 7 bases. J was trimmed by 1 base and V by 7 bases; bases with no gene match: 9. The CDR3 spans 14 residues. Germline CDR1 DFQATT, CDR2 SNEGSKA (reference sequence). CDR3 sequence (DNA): TGCAGTGTCGACCCTAGACAGGGGAACACTGAAGCTTTCTTT. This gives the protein CSVDPRQGNTEAFF.

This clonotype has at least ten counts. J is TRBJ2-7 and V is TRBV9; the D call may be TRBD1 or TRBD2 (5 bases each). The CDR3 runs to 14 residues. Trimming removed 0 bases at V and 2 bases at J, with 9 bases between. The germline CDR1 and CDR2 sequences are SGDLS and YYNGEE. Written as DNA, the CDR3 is TGTGCCAGCAGCGTAGCGGGGCCAGCCTACGAGCAGTACTTC. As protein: CASSVAGPAYEQYF.

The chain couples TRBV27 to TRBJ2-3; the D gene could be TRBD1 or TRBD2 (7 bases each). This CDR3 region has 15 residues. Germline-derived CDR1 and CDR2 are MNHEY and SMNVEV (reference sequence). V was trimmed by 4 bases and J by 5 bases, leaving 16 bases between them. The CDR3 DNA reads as TGTGCCAGCAGTTGGGGGGGACAGAGGTTAGATACGCAGTATTTT. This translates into CASSWGGQRLDTQYF.

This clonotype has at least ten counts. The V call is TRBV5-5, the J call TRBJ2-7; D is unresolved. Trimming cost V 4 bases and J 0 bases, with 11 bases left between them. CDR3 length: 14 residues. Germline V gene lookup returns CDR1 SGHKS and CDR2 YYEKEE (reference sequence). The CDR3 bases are TGTGCCAGCAGCCCCCGGTCCTACTCCTACGAGCAGTACTTC. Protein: CASSPRSYSYEQYF.

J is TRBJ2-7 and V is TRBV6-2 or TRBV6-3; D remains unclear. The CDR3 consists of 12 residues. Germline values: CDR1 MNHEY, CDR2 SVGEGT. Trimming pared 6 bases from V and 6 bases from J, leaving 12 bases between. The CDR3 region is CASSRLLGEQYV. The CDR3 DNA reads TGTGCCAGCAGCAGACTGTTGGGCGAGCAGTACGTC.

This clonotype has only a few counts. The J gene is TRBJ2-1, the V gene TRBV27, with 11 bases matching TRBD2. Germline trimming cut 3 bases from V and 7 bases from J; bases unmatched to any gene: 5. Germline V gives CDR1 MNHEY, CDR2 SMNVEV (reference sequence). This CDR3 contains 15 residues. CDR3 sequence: CASSLGSGGGNEQFF. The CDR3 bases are TGTGCCAGCAGTTTGGGTAGCGGGGGGGGAAATGAGCAGTTCTTC.

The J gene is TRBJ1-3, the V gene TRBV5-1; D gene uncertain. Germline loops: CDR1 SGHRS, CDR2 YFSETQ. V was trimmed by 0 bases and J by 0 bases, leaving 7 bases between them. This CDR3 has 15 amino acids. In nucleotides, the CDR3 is TGCGCCAGCAGCTTGGGGTCTTCCTCTGGAAACACCATATATTTT. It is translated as CASSLGSSSGNTIYF. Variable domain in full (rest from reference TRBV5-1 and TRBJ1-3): KAGVTQTPRYLIKTRGQQVTLSCSPISGHRSVSWYQQTPGQGLQFLFEYFSETQRNKGNFPGRFSGRQFSNSRSEMNVSTLELGDSALYLCASSLGSSSGNTIYFGEGSWLTVV.

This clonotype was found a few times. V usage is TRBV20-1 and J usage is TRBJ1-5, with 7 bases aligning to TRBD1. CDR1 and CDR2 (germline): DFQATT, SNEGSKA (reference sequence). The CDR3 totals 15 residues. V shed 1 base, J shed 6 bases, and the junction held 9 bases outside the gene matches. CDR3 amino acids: CSARVGGASGQPQHF. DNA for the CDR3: TGCAGTGCTAGAGTAGGGGGCGCGTCGGGTCAGCCCCAGCATTTT.

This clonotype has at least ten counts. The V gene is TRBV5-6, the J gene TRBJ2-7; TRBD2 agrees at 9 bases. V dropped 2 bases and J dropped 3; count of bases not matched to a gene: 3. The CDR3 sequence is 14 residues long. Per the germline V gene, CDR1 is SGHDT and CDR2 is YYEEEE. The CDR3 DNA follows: TGTGCCAGCAGCTTTCAGCGGGGGGTCTACGAGCAGTACTTC. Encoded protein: CASSFQRGVYEQYF. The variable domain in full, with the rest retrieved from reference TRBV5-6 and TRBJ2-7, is DAGVTQSPTHLIKTRGQQVTLRCSPKSGHDTVSWYQQALGQGPQFIFQYYEEEERQRGNFPDRFSGHQFPNYSSELNVNALLLGDSALYLCASSFQRGVYEQYFGPGTRLTVT.

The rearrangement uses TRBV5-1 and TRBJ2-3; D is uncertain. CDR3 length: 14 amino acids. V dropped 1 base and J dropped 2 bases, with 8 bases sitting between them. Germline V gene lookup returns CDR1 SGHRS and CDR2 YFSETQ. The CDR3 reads CASSLSEYTDTQYF. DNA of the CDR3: TGCGCCAGCAGCTTGTCAGAATACACAGATACGCAGTATTTT.

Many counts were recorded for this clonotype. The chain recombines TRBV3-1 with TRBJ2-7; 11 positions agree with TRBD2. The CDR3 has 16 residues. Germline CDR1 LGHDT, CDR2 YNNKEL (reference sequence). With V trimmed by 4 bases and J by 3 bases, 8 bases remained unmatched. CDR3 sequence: CASSPAGTSGVYEQYF. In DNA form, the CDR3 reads TGTGCCAGCAGCCCCGCCGGGACTAGCGGAGTCTACGAGCAGTACTTC.

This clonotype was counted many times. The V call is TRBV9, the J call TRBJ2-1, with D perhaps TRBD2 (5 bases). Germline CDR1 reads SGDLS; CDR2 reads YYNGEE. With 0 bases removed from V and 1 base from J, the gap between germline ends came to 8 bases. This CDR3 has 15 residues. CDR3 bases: TGTGCCAGCAGCGTAGGGACTCGTTCCTACAATGAGCAGTTCTTC. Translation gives CASSVGTRSYNEQFF.

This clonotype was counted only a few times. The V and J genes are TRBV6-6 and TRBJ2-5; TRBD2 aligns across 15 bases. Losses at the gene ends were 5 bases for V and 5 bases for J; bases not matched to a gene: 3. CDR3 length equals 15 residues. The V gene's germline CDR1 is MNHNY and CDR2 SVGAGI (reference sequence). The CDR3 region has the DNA TGTGCCAGCAGTAGAGGGACTAGCGGGGGGGAGACCCAGTACTTC. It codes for CASSRGTSGGETQYF.

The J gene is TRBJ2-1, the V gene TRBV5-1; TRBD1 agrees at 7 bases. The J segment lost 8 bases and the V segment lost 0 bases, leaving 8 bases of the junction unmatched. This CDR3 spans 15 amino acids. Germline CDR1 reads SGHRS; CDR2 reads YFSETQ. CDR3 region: CASSLAPGGSDEQFF. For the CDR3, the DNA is TGCGCCAGCAGCTTGGCTCCAGGGGGATCGGATGAGCAGTTCTTC. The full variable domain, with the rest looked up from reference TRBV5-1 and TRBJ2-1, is KAGVTQTPRYLIKTRGQQVTLSCSPISGHRSVSWYQQTPGQGLQFLFEYFSETQRNKGNFPGRFSGRQFSNSRSEMNVSTLELGDSALYLCASSLAPGGSDEQFFGPGTRLTVL.